This T cell receptor beta chain came from a study of cytomegalovirus exposure and HLA in healthy donors. The CDR3 totals 16 residues. Losses at the gene ends were 0 bases for V and 5 bases for J; bases not matched to a gene: 8. Germline assignment: CDR1 SGDLS and CDR2 YYNGEE. About this clone: The antigen is not known.

The PCR used 60 Vbeta and 13 Jbeta primers. Clones were read by immunoSEQ multiplex PCR, and TCRdb kept only the in-frame ones, dropping some. The sample includes fewer than 250,000 clones, 79% seen only once; the top ten take 0.39%. Study-wide points: Most TCR sequences showed up rarely, but some public TCRs showed up in many donors. In a later analysis, TCR beta V- and J-gene trimming showed a link to a missense DCLRE1C variant. Later on, an analysis tied 15,000 to 20,000 TCR beta sequences to HLA alleles at 0.05 false discovery rate.

The chain carries TRBV9 and TRBJ2-5; TRBD2 matches at 9 bases. Sequencing was carried out using PBMCs. This receptor was obtained from a male donor in good health and CMV-seropositive. The CDR3 DNA follows: TGTGCCAGCAGCGTAGCAGCGGGGGGAATGGGGGAGACCCAGTACTTC. Its protein is CASSVAAGGMGETQYF.